This entry lists 23 T cell receptor beta chains sequenced from one sample in a study of blood T cell repertoires in COVID-19. The method was immunoSEQ multiplex PCR; TCRdb's version includes in-frame clones alone and lacks a portion of them. This sample has 70,000 or so clones, with approximately 79% found just once. What was sequenced was peripheral blood. Source of these receptors: a human donor in a cohort sampled during active COVID-19.

This rearrangement joins TRBV27 to TRBJ2-7; 9 nucleotides match TRBD1. V trimming: 4 bases; J trimming: 6 bases; junction bases outside the gene matches: 10. CDR1 and CDR2 from the germline V gene are MNHEY and SMNVEV (reference sequence). CDR3 size: 15 residues. CDR3: CASSSGRTGAFEQYF. CDR3 DNA: TGTGCCAGCAGTTCAGGGAGGACAGGGGCCTTCGAGCAGTACTTC.

V is TRBV7-9 and J is TRBJ2-7; TRBD2 aligns across 8 bases. The CDR3 totals 13 residues. CDR1 and CDR2 (germline): SEHNR, FQNEAQ (reference sequence). V shed 5 bases and J 6 bases; nucleotides not matched to a gene: 6. CDR3 loop: CASSPPGGAEQYF. CDR3 sequence (DNA): TGTGCCAGCAGCCCTCCCGGGGGGGCCGAGCAGTACTTC.

This rearrangement joins TRBV15 to TRBJ2-5; perhaps TRBD2 as D (6 bases). V lost 0 bases and J 5 bases, leaving 10 bases between the germline ends. The CDR3 is 14 residues long. Per germline, CDR1 LNHNV and CDR2 YYDKDF (reference sequence). The chain's CDR3 is CATSRDRSGETQYF. CDR3 DNA: TGTGCCACCAGCAGAGACAGGAGCGGGGAGACCCAGTACTTC.

This clone has just a few counts. The V and J genes are TRBV10-3 and TRBJ1-1, with TRBD1 as a possible D gene (6 bases). Per germline, CDR1 ENHRY and CDR2 SYGVKD. The ends were cut back, 7 bases at V and 4 bases at J, with 13 bases in the middle. The CDR3 is 13 residues long. The CDR3 DNA reads as TGTGCCATCACTAAGGGGGATGGCACTGAAGCTTTCTTT. It yields the protein CAITKGDGTEAFF.

The chain carries TRBV5-4 and TRBJ2-5, with D perhaps TRBD1 (6 bases). V was trimmed by 4 bases and J by 1 base, leaving 8 bases between them. Germline V lookup: CDR1 SGHNT, CDR2 YYREEE (reference sequence). CDR3 length: 13 residues. CDR3 amino acids: CASSLGGQETQYF. CDR3 nucleotide sequence: TGTGCCAGCAGCCTAGGGGGCCAAGAGACCCAGTACTTC.

The V gene is TRBV3-1 (or the pseudogene TRBV3-2), the J gene TRBJ1-5; D perhaps matches TRBD1 (5 bases). V lost 1 base to trimming and J lost 6 bases, with 10 bases between them. CDR3 size: 14 residues. The V gene's germline CDR1 is LGHDT and CDR2 YNNKEL (reference sequence). DNA of the CDR3: TGTGCCAGCAGCCAAGGACAGCCCGGTCAGCCCCAGCATTTT. Translated, it gives CASSQGQPGQPQHF.

The chain recombines TRBV14 with TRBJ1-1; TRBD1 agrees at 9 bases. CDR1 and CDR2 from the germline V gene are SGHDN and FVKESK. The CDR3 is 15 residues long. The trim removed 0 bases at V and 5 bases at J, leaving 4 bases unmatched. The chain's CDR3 is CASSQEVQGATEAFF. The CDR3 DNA follows: TGTGCCAGCAGCCAAGAGGTACAGGGGGCAACTGAAGCTTTCTTT.

This clone appeared once. The chain couples TRBV2 to TRBJ2-5, with 12 bases that match TRBD2. Trimming at V came to 4 bases and at J to 5 bases, leaving 8 bases not matched to a gene. Germline lookup yields CDR1 SNHLY and CDR2 FYNNEI. The CDR3 contains 16 residues. In nucleotides, the CDR3 is TGTGCCAGCAGTGGGGCTAGCGGGAGGGCGGGGGAGACCCAGTACTTC. This sequence encodes CASSGASGRAGETQYF.

The chain joins TRBV20-1 to TRBJ1-5; a weak D match, TRBD1 (6 bases). Looked up from germline, CDR1 is DFQATT and CDR2 is SNEGSKA (reference sequence). V lost 3 bases and J 7 bases, leaving 16 bases between the germline ends. The CDR3 runs 14 residues. As DNA, the CDR3 is TGCAGTGCTAGTTACCAACAGGGTGGACAGCCCCAGCATTTT. The encoded protein is CSASYQQGGQPQHF.

This clone was found a few times. The rearrangement joins TRBV28 to TRBJ1-1; a weak D match, TRBD1 (5 bases). V dropped 6 bases and J dropped 2 bases, with 13 bases sitting between them. CDR1 is MDHEN and CDR2 is SYDVKM in the germline V gene. CDR3 length: 14 amino acids. The CDR3 is CASRPRQINTEAFF. The CDR3 DNA reads as TGTGCCAGCAGGCCCCGACAGATAAACACTGAAGCTTTCTTT.

The chain has TRBV4-2 and TRBJ2-2; 10 positions agree with TRBD2. Germline assignment: CDR1 LGHNA and CDR2 YNFKEQ. After removal of 7 bases from V and 3 bases from J, the junction contained 5 bases not matched to a gene. This CDR3 region has 15 residues. CDR3 bases: TGTGCCAGCACTGGAGGGACTAGCGACACCGGGGAGCTGTTTTTT. It yields the protein CASTGGTSDTGELFF.

The rearrangement links TRBV7-9 to TRBJ2-4; 9 positions match TRBD2. The V gene end was trimmed by 7 bases and the J gene end by 7 bases; junction bases not matched to a gene: 11. Germline-derived CDR1 and CDR2 are SEHNR and FQNEAQ (reference sequence). This CDR3 region has 15 residues. CDR3 nucleotide sequence: TGTGCCAGCAAGCAACAGCGGGGGGCAAAGAACATTCAGTACTTC. It encodes CASKQQRGAKNIQYF.

V usage is TRBV18 and J usage is TRBJ1-6; TRBD1 might be the D (5 bases). Germline assignment: CDR1 KGHSH and CDR2 LQKENI. Deletions cut 2 bases from V and 4 bases from J, with 6 bases between. The CDR3 runs to 14 residues. CDR3 sequence reads: CASSPDSYNSPLHF. CDR3 DNA: TGTGCCAGCTCACCAGACAGTTATAATTCACCCCTCCACTTT.

The rearrangement joins TRBV24-1 to TRBJ1-2; a weak D match, TRBD1 (6 bases). V shed 4 bases and J shed 3 bases, with 14 bases lying between them. Germline V gives CDR1 KGHDR, CDR2 SFDVKD. CDR3 length equals 15 residues. The CDR3 nucleotides are TGTGCCACCAGTGACCCCGGCGGGGGCGACTATGGCTACACCTTC. Its protein is CATSDPGGGDYGYTF.

This clone occurred a few times. The chain links TRBV15 to TRBJ2-3, with 11 nucleotides matching TRBD2. Germline lookup yields CDR1 LNHNV and CDR2 YYDKDF (reference sequence). Trimming cost V 1 base and J 1 base; bases outside gene matches: 4. This CDR3 has 17 residues. CDR3 nucleotide sequence: TGTGCCACCAGCAGAGGTGAACTAGCGGGGGGCACAGATACGCAGTATTTT. This gives the protein CATSRGELAGGTDTQYF.

This chain connects TRBV20-1 to TRBJ2-1; perhaps TRBD2 as D (6 bases). Germline V gene lookup returns CDR1 DFQATT and CDR2 SNEGSKA (reference sequence). The CDR3 extends over 11 amino acids. Deletions cut 5 bases from V and 10 bases from J, with 12 bases between. The CDR3 DNA follows: TGCAGTGCTCGCTGGAGGGGAGAGCAGTTCTTC. This codes for CSARWRGEQFF.

The chain carries TRBV5-1 and TRBJ2-3; 7 bases map to TRBD2. This CDR3 is built from 14 residues. Germline V gene lookup returns CDR1 SGHRS and CDR2 YFSETQ. V shed 0 bases and J 5 bases; nucleotides not matched to a gene: 3. The chain's CDR3 is CASSLEREEDTQYF. The DNA for the CDR3 is TGCGCCAGCAGCTTGGAGCGGGAAGAAGATACGCAGTATTTT.

The chain employs TRBV29-1 and TRBJ2-1; possible D gene TRBD2, 6 bases. The CDR3 is 13 amino acids. V was pared by 6 bases and J by 5 bases, with 14 bases between. Germline values: CDR1 SQVTM, CDR2 ANQGSEA. The CDR3 coding sequence is TGCAGCGTGGGGGACTGGAGGAACAATGAGCAGTTCTTC. Translating it yields CSVGDWRNNEQFF.

This chain links TRBV6-1 with TRBJ2-4; the D is unclear. The CDR3 consists of 13 residues. Trimming left V 2 bases short and J 4 bases short, with 6 bases between. Germline CDR1 is MNHNS and CDR2 is SASEGT. CDR3 sequence: CASSENSKNIQYF. CDR3 coding DNA: TGTGCCAGCAGTGAAAACAGTAAAAACATTCAGTACTTC.

This chain uses TRBV7-2 with TRBJ2-5; tentative D call: TRBD1 (5 bases). There are 16 residues in the CDR3. Per the germline V gene, CDR1 is SGHTA and CDR2 is FQGNSA. V was cut by 1 base and J by 2 bases, with 14 bases left in between. CDR3 in amino acids: CASSLDWGRVQETQYF. In DNA form, the CDR3 reads TGTGCCAGCAGCTTAGACTGGGGCAGGGTACAAGAGACCCAGTACTTC. The whole variable domain, remainder taken from reference TRBV7-2 and TRBJ2-5, is GAGVSQSPSNKVTEKGKDVELRCDPISGHTALYWYRQSLGQGLEFLIYFQGNSAPDKSGLPSDRFSAERTGGSVSTLTIQRTQQEDSAVYLCASSLDWGRVQETQYFGPGTRLLVL.

Notes on this clone: The same CDR3 also results from other DNA sequences found in this sample. The chain links TRBV6-1 to TRBJ2-7; D is perhaps TRBD1 (5 bases). There are 12 residues in the CDR3. Between the trimmed V and J ends, which lost 2 bases and 3 bases, there was a span of 5 bases. Germline CDR1 reads MNHNS; CDR2 reads SASEGT. CDR3 bases: TGTGCCAGCAGTGAAACAGGCTACGAGCAGTACTTC. As protein: CASSETGYEQYF.

The V gene is TRBV24-1, the J gene TRBJ2-7, with 10 bases that match TRBD1. The CDR3 is made up of 15 amino acids. Unmatched junction bases numbered 8, after V lost 3 bases and J lost 7 bases. CDR1 is KGHDR and CDR2 is SFDVKD in the germline V gene. The CDR3 DNA reads as TGTGCCACCAGTGATACACGACAGGGGGCGCGAGAGCAGTACTTC. Protein product: CATSDTRQGAREQYF.

A word on this clone: This sample also contains other DNA sequences that code for the same CDR3. This chain joins TRBV19 and TRBJ1-5, with D hard to call. Trimming left V 5 bases short and J 6 bases short, with 11 bases between. The CDR3 length is 13 residues. Germline V CDR1 and CDR2: LNHDA, SQIVND (reference sequence). Here the CDR3 reads CASSEVPGQPQHF. In DNA form, the CDR3 reads TGTGCCAGTAGTGAGGTACCCGGTCAGCCCCAGCATTTT. The full variable domain, rest sourced from reference TRBV19 and TRBJ1-5, is DGGITQSPKYLFRKEGQNVTLSCEQNLNHDAMYWYRQDPGQGLRLIYYSQIVNDFQKGDIAEGYSVSREKKESFPLTVTSAQKNPTAFYLCASSEVPGQPQHFGDGTRLSIL.